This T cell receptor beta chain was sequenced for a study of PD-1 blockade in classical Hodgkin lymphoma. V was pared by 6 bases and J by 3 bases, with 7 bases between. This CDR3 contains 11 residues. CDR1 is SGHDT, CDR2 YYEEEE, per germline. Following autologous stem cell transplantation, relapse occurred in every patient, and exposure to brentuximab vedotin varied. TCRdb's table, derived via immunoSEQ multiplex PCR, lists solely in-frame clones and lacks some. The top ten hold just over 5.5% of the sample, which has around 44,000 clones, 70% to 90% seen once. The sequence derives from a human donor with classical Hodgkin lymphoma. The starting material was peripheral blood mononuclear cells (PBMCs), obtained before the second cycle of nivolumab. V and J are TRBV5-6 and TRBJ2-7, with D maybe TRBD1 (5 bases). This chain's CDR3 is CASTQGYEQYF. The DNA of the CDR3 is TGTGCCAGCACTCAGGGCTACGAGCAGTACTTC.